Listed below are T cell receptor beta chains from one sample, sequenced in a study of Tregs in tolerant kidney transplant recipients. Sequenced by immunoSEQ multiplex PCR; TCRdb stores in-frame clones only, minus some. In the table there are tens of thousands of clones, 95% to 98% of which are singletons. The sequencing used Tregs from blood, collected before the transplant. Receptor source: a human donor who received a combined kidney and bone marrow transplant. Each CDR3 is given with its conserved first and last residue. The order of the fields is clone size, D gene, J gene, V gene, CDR3 length, CDR3 DNA, CDR3 protein. The D gene is left open where the match is weak. A clone size is listed for some rows: how often the clone was seen (once, few, many), or a class if it is expanded.

.,.,TRBJ1-2,TRBV6-6,15,TGTGCCAGCAGTTGGGGAGGTCATCCCTCCAATGGCTACACCTTC,CASSWGGHPSNGYTF
.,.,TRBJ2-3,TRBV7-8,16,TGTGCCAGCAGCGACGGGACTGTCCGCCGCACAGATACGCAGTATTTT,CASSDGTVRRTDTQYF
.,.,TRBJ2-1,TRBV4-1,16,TGCGCCAGCAGCCGCGGCAGCGGTTACTCCTACAATGAGCAGTTCTTC,CASSRGSGYSYNEQFF
.,TRBD2,TRBJ2-3,TRBV30,14,TGTGCCTGGGGTAGCGGGAGCGGCACAGATACGCAGTATTTT,CAWGSGSGTDTQYF
.,.,TRBJ2-6,TRBV2,14,TGTGCCAGCCGACGGGGGTCTGGGGCCAACGTCCTGACTTTC,CASRRGSGANVLTF
.,.,TRBJ2-1,TRBV28,12,TGTGCCAGCAGCACGACTAGACATGAGCAGTTCTTC,CASSTTRHEQFF
.,.,TRBJ2-7,TRBV7-8,15,TGTGCCAGCAGCGGCGGGGGAAACAGGGCGAGCGAGCAGTACTTC,CASSGGGNRASEQYF
.,TRBD1,TRBJ1-2,TRBV7-9,14,TGTGCCAGCAGCTCAACCGGGACAGGGGGAGGCTACACCTTC,CASSSTGTGGGYTF
.,.,TRBJ2-2,TRBV4-1,19,TGCGCCAGCAGCCAAGATCGGACAGGGAGGGGAAAAAACACCGGGGAGCTGTTTTTT,CASSQDRTGRGKNTGELFF
.,TRBD1,TRBJ2-6,TRBV7-3,15,TGTGCCAGCAGTTCGACAGGGTACGGGGCCAACGTCCTGACTTTC,CASSSTGYGANVLTF
.,.,TRBJ1-5,TRBV4-1,16,TGCGCCAGCAGCCAAGAGACAACTTATAGCAATCAGCCCCAGCATTTT,CASSQETTYSNQPQHF
.,.,TRBJ1-5,TRBV6-5,13,TGTGCCAGCAGTTACTCCCCAAGGGGGCCCCAGCATTTT,CASSYSPRGPQHF
.,TRBD1,TRBJ1-1,TRBV2,12,TGTGCCAGCAGAGGACAGGGGACTGAAGCTTTCTTT,CASRGQGTEAFF
.,.,TRBJ1-6,TRBV5-1,13,TGCGCCAGCAGCAGGGAAAGGGGTTCACCCCTCCACTTT,CASSRERGSPLHF
.,.,TRBJ1-2,TRBV4-3,15,TGCGCCAGCAGCCAAGAACAGGTTAGACGAGATGGCTACACCTTC,CASSQEQVRRDGYTF
.,TRBD1,TRBJ1-2,TRBV18,15,TGTGCCAGCTCTCCCGACAGGGGGCCGGGCTATGGCTACACCTTC,CASSPDRGPGYGYTF
.,.,TRBJ1-4,TRBV6-6,14,TGTGCCAGCAGTCCCACTAGATTCGAAGGAAAACTGTTTTTT,CASSPTRFEGKLFF
.,.,TRBJ1-2,TRBV5-1,16,TGCGCCAGCAGCGAGCTACAGGCGAATCCGGGCTATGGCTACACCTTC,CASSELQANPGYGYTF
once,TRBD1,TRBJ2-5,TRBV27,16,TGTGCCAGCAGTTTAAACCCCGGGACAGTCCAAGAGACCCAGTACTTC,CASSLNPGTVQETQYF
.,.,TRBJ1-2,TRBV7-3,15,TGTGCCAGCAGCTTAACGGCCCCGCCAAAGAATGGCTACACCTTC,CASSLTAPPKNGYTF
once,TRBD2,TRBJ2-3,TRBV30,16,TGTGCCTGGAGTATAGGACTAGCGGGGAGCACAGATACGCAGTATTTT,CAWSIGLAGSTDTQYF
.,.,TRBJ1-5,TRBV23-1,14,TGCGCCAGCAGTCAATCCCGGGGTGGGCAGCCCCAGCATTTT,CASSQSRGGQPQHF
.,TRBD1,TRBJ1-2,TRBV5-6,13,TGTGCCAGCAGCTCGCACAGGGGGTATGGCTACACCTTC,CASSSHRGYGYTF
.,.,TRBJ2-3,TRBV5-1,13,TGCGCCAGTGGGACATCTCGTCTGGATACGCAGTATTTT,CASGTSRLDTQYF
.,.,TRBJ2-7,TRBV11-2,12,TGTGCCAGCAGCCTGGCCCTCTACGAGCAGTACTTC,CASSLALYEQYF
once,.,TRBJ1-3,TRBV2,16,TGTGCCAGTGCGGGGTGGGACGGAGTCTCTGGAAACACCATATATTTT,CASAGWDGVSGNTIYF
.,TRBD2,TRBJ2-1,TRBV7-2,15,TGTGCCAGCAGCCAGACTAGCGGTCCATACAATGAGCAGTTCTTC,CASSQTSGPYNEQFF
.,TRBD2,TRBJ2-2,TRBV7-3,19,TGTGCCAGCAGCCGCTTCATAGCGGGGGGGCTGGAGAACACCGGGGAGCTGTTTTTT,CASSRFIAGGLENTGELFF
.,.,TRBJ2-1,TRBV18,17,TGTGCCAGCTCACCCGGGCCCAAGGGGTTTCAAGCGGGTGAGCAGTTCTTC,CASSPGPKGFQAGEQFF
.,TRBD1,TRBJ2-1,TRBV5-1,15,TGCGCCAGCAGCGACGGGACAGGGGACCGCTATGAGCAGTTCTTC,CASSDGTGDRYEQFF
.,TRBD1,TRBJ1-2,TRBV5-1,17,TGCGCCAGCAGCGCCTCCGGGACAGTCTACTCTAACTATGGCTACACCTTC,CASSASGTVYSNYGYTF
.,TRBD2,TRBJ2-1,TRBV7-8,15,TGTGCCACCCAAAGGGGTAGCGGGAGTTGGAATGAGCAGTTCTTC,CATQRGSGSWNEQFF
.,TRBD1,TRBJ1-2,TRBV5-4,15,TGTGCCAGCAGCTTGAAGAGGGGGCGATACTATGGCTACACCTTC,CASSLKRGRYYGYTF
.,TRBD1,TRBJ1-2,TRBV5-5,13,TGTGCCAGCAGCACCGGACAGGACTATGGCTACACCTTC,CASSTGQDYGYTF
few,.,TRBJ2-2,TRBV5-4,15,TGTGCCAGCAGCGTGATTGCTGGCGGGCCCGGGGAGCTGTTTTTT,CASSVIAGGPGELFF
.,TRBD1,TRBJ1-5,TRBV5-4,15,TGTGCCAGCAGCTTGGGGGGGACAGGGAATCAGCCCCAGCATTTT,CASSLGGTGNQPQHF
once,.,TRBJ2-5,TRBV15,13,TGTGCCACCAGCAAAATATTAAAAGAGACCCAGTACTTC,CATSKILKETQYF
.,.,TRBJ2-6,TRBV4-3,18,TGCGCCAGCAGCCAAGGCCTCAGGTCGGGGGATGGGGCCAACGTCCTGACTTTC,CASSQGLRSGDGANVLTF
.,.,TRBJ1-2,TRBV27,13,TGTGCCAGCAGCCGTTCAGGCCTCTATGGCTACACCTTC,CASSRSGLYGYTF
.,TRBD1,TRBJ1-2,TRBV6-1,14,TGTGCCAGCAGTACGACAGGGCCGAACTATGGCTACACCTTC,CASSTTGPNYGYTF
.,TRBD1,TRBJ1-1,TRBV5-1,14,TGCGCCAGCAGCTCGGACAGGGTGGCTACTGAAGCTTTCTTT,CASSSDRVATEAFF
.,TRBD1,TRBJ1-2,TRBV5-6,16,TGTGCCAGCAGCTTGCGTATGGGACAGGGTCGCTATGGCTACACCTTC,CASSLRMGQGRYGYTF
.,.,TRBJ2-3,TRBV5-1,14,TGCGCCAGCAGCTTGGCCAGGGTTGGGGATACGCAGTATTTT,CASSLARVGDTQYF
.,TRBD2,TRBJ2-7,TRBV18,14,TGTGCCAGCACCATGACTAGCGGGAGTGACGAGCAGTACTTC,CASTMTSGSDEQYF
.,TRBD1,TRBJ1-2,TRBV7-8,13,TGTGCCAGCAGCTTAGGGACAGGGAATGGCTACACCTTC,CASSLGTGNGYTF
.,TRBD2,TRBJ2-3,TRBV5-1,16,TGCGCCAGCAGCCCCTCCAGAGCGGGGGGCACAGATACGCAGTATTTT,CASSPSRAGGTDTQYF
.,TRBD2,TRBJ2-1,TRBV9,17,TGTGCCAGCAGCGGTCTAGCGGGAGGCACTATTTACAATGAGCAGTTCTTC,CASSGLAGGTIYNEQFF
.,.,TRBJ2-7,TRBV7-2,14,TGTGCCAGCAGCAAAGGCAGGGGATCCTACGAGCAGTACTTC,CASSKGRGSYEQYF
.,.,TRBJ1-2,TRBV10-1,14,TGCGCCAGCAGTGAGATAGGGCAGGGTCGAGGCTACACCTTC,CASSEIGQGRGYTF
once,.,TRBJ2-3,TRBV7-2,16,TGTGCCAGCAGCCCGTCCTTTCGGGGAGACACAGATACGCAGTATTTT,CASSPSFRGDTDTQYF
once,.,TRBJ2-7,TRBV7-3,13,TGTGCCAGCAGCTTGGGCAGTCCGGGGGAGCAGTACTTC,CASSLGSPGEQYF
.,.,TRBJ2-1,TRBV11-3,11,TGTGCCAGCAGCCCGGACAGTGAGCAGTTCTTC,CASSPDSEQFF
.,.,TRBJ1-2,TRBV6-1,16,TGTGCCAGCAGTGAATCCGGGACTCCTCTAAACTATGGCTACACCTTC,CASSESGTPLNYGYTF
.,.,TRBJ1-5,TRBV28,14,TGTGCCAGCAGGGGTCGGGGGGGGTATCAGCCCCAGCATTTT,CASRGRGGYQPQHF
.,.,TRBJ1-2,TRBV19,17,TGTGCCAGTAGTAGTTATAAGATCGGAGAAGCTAACTATGGCTACACCTTC,CASSSYKIGEANYGYTF
.,.,TRBJ1-2,TRBV6-5,15,TGTGCCAGCAGTTACGGGCAGGGCGTTTACTATGGCTACACCTTC,CASSYGQGVYYGYTF
.,.,TRBJ1-1,TRBV19,13,TGTGCCAGTAGAAGCGGGGTTAACACTGAAGCTTTCTTT,CASRSGVNTEAFF
.,.,TRBJ2-7,TRBV21-1,15,TGTGCCAGCAGCTCACAGGGAGTAAAGTCCTACGAGCAGTACTTC,CASSSQGVKSYEQYF